These 7 T cell receptor beta chains originate from one sample sequenced in a study of blood T cell repertoires in COVID-19. TCRdb's table, derived via immunoSEQ multiplex PCR, lists solely in-frame clones and lacks some. The data contain 650,000 to 800,000 clones, over 80% of them singletons. The specimen sequenced was peripheral blood. All receptors derive from a young woman with acute or convalescent COVID-19.

The V and J genes are TRBV6-4 and TRBJ1-2; weak D call: TRBD1 (5 bases). The ends were cut back, 4 bases at V and 0 bases at J, with 9 bases in the middle. CDR1 is MRHNA, CDR2 SNTAGT, per germline. The length of the CDR3 is 14 residues. CDR3 in DNA: TGTGCCAGCAGTGTCGACAGCTCTAACTATGGCTACACCTTC. Translation: CASSVDSSNYGYTF.

The CDR3 nucleotides are TGCGCCAGCAGCCCCCAATCCCCCCTAGGCATCTTGGGCTACACCTTC. Amino acid sequence: CASSPQSPLGILGYTF. V is TRBV4-1 and J is TRBJ1-2, with D uncertain. From germline, CDR1 is MGHRA and CDR2 YSYEKL. This CDR3 region has 16 residues. With 4 bases removed from V and 8 bases from J, the gap between germline ends came to 23 bases.

The CDR3 loop is CASSSTGVTEAFF. DNA of the CDR3: TGTGCCAGCAGCTCGACAGGGGTCACTGAAGCTTTCTTT. The V gene is TRBV5-5, the J gene TRBJ1-1; 8 nucleotides agree with TRBD1. The J segment lost 4 bases and the V segment lost 3 bases, leaving 2 bases of the junction unmatched. The CDR3 loop spans 13 amino acids. CDR1 is SGHKS and CDR2 is YYEKEE in the germline V gene (reference sequence).

The chain links TRBV12-3 or TRBV12-4 to TRBJ1-2; 8 bases align to TRBD1. V lost 10 bases to trimming and J lost 6 bases; unmatched junction nucleotides: 10. CDR3 size: 13 residues. The chain's CDR3 is CATTPRGRNGYTF. The CDR3 nucleotides read TGTGCCACCACTCCCAGGGGGCGGAATGGCTACACCTTC.

V usage is TRBV9 and J usage is TRBJ1-1; D unclear. The CDR3 is 13 residues long. Germline-derived CDR1 and CDR2 are SGDLS and YYNGEE. V was pared by 3 bases and J by 5 bases, with 11 bases between. Here the CDR3 DNA reads TGTGCCAGCAGCGGAGAAGGGAGAACTGAAGCTTTCTTT. Translated: CASSGEGRTEAFF.

The chain combines TRBV27 with TRBJ1-1; no firm D call. CDR1 is MNHEY and CDR2 is SMNVEV in the germline V gene (reference sequence). V dropped 0 bases and J dropped 2 bases, with 10 bases sitting between them. CDR3 size: 15 residues. The CDR3 loop reads CASSLSVGGNTEAFF. The CDR3 bases are TGTGCCAGCAGTTTATCGGTTGGCGGAAACACTGAAGCTTTCTTT.

V gene TRBV5-4 combines with J gene TRBJ1-1, with a tentative D call TRBD1 (6 bases). V lost 5 bases and J 3 bases, leaving 23 bases between the germline ends. The germline CDR1 and CDR2 sequences are SGHNT and YYREEE (reference sequence). The CDR3 runs to 17 residues. The CDR3 bases are TGTGCCAGCAGATTATGGGGACACTTCTCTCGGCACACTGAAGCTTTCTTT. This codes for CASRLWGHFSRHTEAFF.